This TCR beta chain is from a study of cytomegalovirus exposure and HLA in healthy donors. The PCR used 60 Vbeta and 13 Jbeta primers. The assay was immunoSEQ multiplex PCR, and TCRdb's table has in-frame clones only and misses some. The sample lists over 150,000 clones; about 79% were seen once. The count of this clone is one. Germline V gene sequence: CDR1 MDHEN, CDR2 SYDVKM. CDR3 size: 17 residues. V was clipped by 0 bases and J by 1 base, with 16 bases between them. The gene calls are TRBV28 and TRBJ2-7, with a tentative D call TRBD2 (6 bases). The sample consisted of PBMCs. This clonotype was obtained from a girl aged 2 to 10 in good health and CMV-seropositive. The CDR3 DNA reads as TGTGCCAGCAGTTTATGGGAGGTGGGGAGGCAATCCTACGAGCAGTACTTC. Protein product: CASSLWEVGRQSYEQYF.